This T cell receptor (beta chain) was obtained from a study of cytomegalovirus exposure and HLA in healthy donors. General study findings and limits: The availability of immune exposure information extended only to CMV serostatus.

In the case of this clone: Its antigen is still unknown.

The primer mix had 60 Vbeta and 13 Jbeta primers. The method was immunoSEQ multiplex PCR; TCRdb's version includes in-frame clones alone and lacks a portion of them. In all, the sample yields 95,000 to 150,000 clones. This receptor was identified in a young man in good health and CMV-seronegative. The source material was PBMCs.

The chain's CDR3 is CASSQDKSGSLNEQFF. The CDR3, as DNA: TGTGCCAGCAGCCAAGATAAGAGCGGGAGCCTCAATGAGCAGTTCTTC. This chain uses TRBV4-2 with TRBJ2-1; 8 bases are shared with TRBD2. Germline lookup yields CDR1 LGHNA and CDR2 YNFKEQ. This CDR3 contains 16 residues. After removal of 0 bases from V and 6 bases from J, the junction contained 7 bases not matched to a gene.